Presented here are 30 T cell receptor beta chains from one specimen sequenced in a study of T cells in localized non-small cell lung cancer. Sequencing was performed with immunoSEQ multiplex PCR; in TCRdb, only in-frame clones are kept and a portion is missing. The sample holds 40,000 to 50,000 clones; 88% are singletons and the top ten take roughly 2.6%. The starting material was peripheral blood, obtained before any cancer treatment. Receptors were obtained from an older female donor with stage I squamous cell lung carcinoma.

This clone qualifies as medium-sized. V and J are TRBV4-1 and TRBJ2-1, with 7 bases matching TRBD2. Germline CDR1 MGHRA, CDR2 YSYEKL. This CDR3 spans 17 amino acids. The trim removed 1 base at V and 4 bases at J, leaving 10 bases unmatched. The CDR3 DNA reads TGCGCCAGCAGCCAAGCGTTCGGCGGGAGTAGTTACAATGAGCAGTTCTTC. It codes for CASSQAFGGSSYNEQFF.

The gene calls are TRBV7-8 and TRBJ2-5, with D maybe TRBD1 (6 bases). This CDR3 is built from 14 residues. Germline loops: CDR1 SGHVS, CDR2 FQNEAQ. The V and J ends lost 1 base and 4 bases respectively, with 10 bases between them. The CDR3 DNA reads TGTGCCAGCAGCTTAGACAGGGTTGGAGAGACCCAGTACTTC. Amino acid sequence: CASSLDRVGETQYF.

The J gene is TRBJ2-3, the V gene TRBV7-9, with TRBD1 matching 9 bases. CDR3 length: 19 amino acids. V dropped 5 bases and J dropped 1; count of bases not matched to a gene: 16. Looked up from germline, CDR1 is SEHNR and CDR2 is FQNEAQ (reference sequence). Here the CDR3 reads CASSPPGDRVFAGTDTQYF. As DNA, the CDR3 is TGTGCCAGCAGCCCCCCGGGGGACAGGGTTTTTGCTGGCACAGATACGCAGTATTTT.

This rearrangement joins TRBV5-6 to TRBJ2-3; no reliable D call. The CDR3 runs 15 residues. Trimming left V 1 base short and J 0 bases short, with 9 bases between. Germline assignment: CDR1 SGHDT and CDR2 YYEEEE. The CDR3 region has the DNA TGTGCCAGCAGCTTGCGCCCTTCTAGCACAGATACGCAGTATTTT. Its translation is CASSLRPSSTDTQYF.

This rearrangement joins TRBV10-3 to TRBJ2-1; D gene unclear. This CDR3 spans 14 amino acids. V was pared by 4 bases and J by 6 bases, with 13 bases between. The germline CDR1 and CDR2 sequences are ENHRY and SYGVKD. CDR3 residues: CAISGGLAPNEQFF. DNA of the CDR3: TGTGCCATCAGTGGGGGTTTAGCCCCCAATGAGCAGTTCTTC.

This chain uses TRBV10-3 with TRBJ2-7; a possible D gene is TRBD1 (5 bases). The CDR3 has 13 amino acids. CDR1 and CDR2 (germline): ENHRY, SYGVKD. Trimming took off 5 bases at V and 7 bases at J, with 15 bases between the two ends. DNA for the CDR3: TGTGCCATCAGTCCGGACACCTCCGGGGAGCAGTACTTC. Residues: CAISPDTSGEQYF.

The count of this clone is one. The chain joins TRBV6-5 to TRBJ2-4; 10 bases match TRBD1. V lost 2 bases, J lost 8 bases, and 9 bases stayed unmatched. The CDR3 runs to 16 residues. Germline CDR1 reads MNHEY; CDR2 reads SVGAGI. This CDR3 reads CASSYQPGQGLYIQYF. CDR3 bases: TGTGCCAGCAGTTACCAACCGGGACAGGGGTTGTACATTCAGTACTTC.

The chain uses TRBV2 and TRBJ2-3; D unresolved. This CDR3 comprises 14 residues. V shed 2 bases and J shed 0 bases, with 6 bases lying between them. Germline V gene data show CDR1 as SNHLY and CDR2 as FYNNEI. The CDR3 DNA reads as TGTGCCAGCAGTGAACGTCAGAGCACAGATACGCAGTATTTT. Amino acid sequence: CASSERQSTDTQYF.

The genes are TRBV5-5 and TRBJ2-1, with D unresolved. Germline-derived CDR1 and CDR2 are SGHKS and YYEKEE (reference sequence). Trimming left V 0 bases short and J 8 bases short, with 6 bases between. The CDR3 covers 12 residues. CDR3 in amino acids: CASSLVSYEQFF. CDR3 bases: TGTGCCAGCAGCTTGGTTAGCTATGAGCAGTTCTTC.

The chain uses TRBV7-2 and TRBJ2-5; TRBD2 matches 14 bases. The germline CDR1 and CDR2 sequences are SGHTA and FQGNSA. V lost 5 bases to trimming and J lost 2 bases; unmatched junction nucleotides: 4. The CDR3 contains 16 residues. CDR3 loop: CASSRTSGRSQETQYF. CDR3 coding DNA: TGTGCCAGCAGCCGGACTAGCGGGAGGAGTCAAGAGACCCAGTACTTC. Full variable domain (outside the CDR3, taken from reference TRBV7-2 and TRBJ2-5): GAGVSQSPSNKVTEKGKDVELRCDPISGHTALYWYRQSLGQGLEFLIYFQGNSAPDKSGLPSDRFSAERTGGSVSTLTIQRTQQEDSAVYLCASSRTSGRSQETQYFGPGTRLLVL.

This chain connects TRBV2 to TRBJ2-7; possible D gene TRBD2, 5 bases. Trimming left V 7 bases short and J 0 bases short, with 7 bases between. From germline, CDR1 is SNHLY and CDR2 FYNNEI. The CDR3 runs 12 residues. The CDR3: CASTDYSYEQYF. CDR3 nucleotide sequence: TGTGCCAGCACCGACTACTCCTACGAGCAGTACTTC.

This clone was detected a few times. V usage is TRBV30 and J usage is TRBJ2-1, with 8 bases matching TRBD2. CDR3 length: 13 amino acids. From germline, CDR1 is GTSNPN and CDR2 SVGIG (reference sequence). J gave up 4 bases and V 2 bases, and 1 base lay outside the gene matches. In DNA, the CDR3 is TGTGCCTGGAGTAGCGGGAGATACAATGAGCAGTTCTTC. It yields the protein CAWSSGRYNEQFF.

The chain carries TRBV11-2 and TRBJ2-5; D ambiguous. This CDR3 is 11 amino acids long. Trimming left V 4 bases short and J 1 base short, with 1 base between. Looked up from germline, CDR1 is SGHAT and CDR2 is FQNNGV. The CDR3 sequence is CASSSQETQYF. The CDR3 DNA reads as TGTGCCAGCAGCTCCCAAGAGACCCAGTACTTC.

The chain combines TRBV6-4 with TRBJ2-2; a weak D match, TRBD1 (6 bases). The length of the CDR3 is 15 residues. The V and J ends lost 2 bases and 5 bases respectively, with 12 bases between them. CDR1 MRHNA and CDR2 SNTAGT come from the germline V gene. CDR3 amino acids: CASSDSPGETGELFF. CDR3 DNA sequence: TGTGCCAGCAGTGACAGTCCAGGGGAAACCGGGGAGCTGTTTTTT.

The chain recombines TRBV4-3 with TRBJ2-7, with 9 bases matching TRBD2. There are 15 residues in the CDR3. V gave up 0 bases and J gave up 4 bases; unmatched junction bases: 4. Germline CDR1 and CDR2: LGHNA and YSLEER. The chain's CDR3 is CASSQDASGIYEQYF. As DNA, the CDR3 is TGCGCCAGCAGCCAAGATGCTAGCGGGATTTACGAGCAGTACTTC.

V is TRBV5-1 and J is TRBJ2-7; a possible D gene is TRBD2 (6 bases). V lost 0 bases, J lost 6 bases, and 13 bases lay in between. Germline CDR1 reads SGHRS; CDR2 reads YFSETQ. CDR3 length: 14 amino acids. In DNA, the CDR3 is TGCGCCAGCAGCTTGGTGGGGGGTTTGGTCGAGCAGTACTTC. Protein: CASSLVGGLVEQYF.

This clone has more than one count but fewer than ten. This chain connects TRBV30 to TRBJ1-2; 7 positions match TRBD1. The germline CDR1 and CDR2 sequences are GTSNPN and SVGIG (reference sequence). Germline trimming cut 7 bases from V and 5 bases from J; bases unmatched to any gene: 4. The CDR3 runs 11 residues. CDR3 residues: CAFGTVYGYTF. In nucleotides, the CDR3 is TGTGCCTTTGGGACAGTATATGGCTACACCTTC.

The J gene is TRBJ2-5, the V gene TRBV19; TRBD2 matches 14 bases. Germline V gene lookup returns CDR1 LNHDA and CDR2 SQIVND (reference sequence). With 5 bases clipped from V and 1 base from J, the junction kept 6 bases outside the gene matches. The CDR3 runs to 17 residues. This CDR3 reads CASSHGTSGRSQETQYF. CDR3 coding DNA: TGTGCCAGTAGTCACGGGACTAGCGGGAGAAGCCAAGAGACCCAGTACTTC.

The gene calls are TRBV7-2 and TRBJ2-1; 7 positions agree with TRBD2. Germline assignment: CDR1 SGHTA and CDR2 FQGNSA. V lost 5 bases, J lost 5 bases, and 12 bases stayed unmatched. The CDR3 sequence is 16 residues long. Written as DNA, the CDR3 is TGTGCCAGCAGCACCCGTGAAGCGGGATTGCACAATGAGCAGTTCTTC. Translation gives CASSTREAGLHNEQFF.

This chain uses TRBV7-2 with TRBJ1-1, with no clear D. The CDR3 has 13 amino acids. Trimming shortened V by 5 bases and J by 3 bases, and 10 bases separated the two germline ends. CDR1 is SGHTA, CDR2 FQGNSA, per germline. The CDR3 reads CASSLYRDTEAFF. The CDR3 nucleotides are TGTGCCAGCAGCCTCTACCGGGACACTGAAGCTTTCTTT.

V gene TRBV11-2 combines with J gene TRBJ2-1, with D possibly being TRBD1 or TRBD2 (5 bases each). V was cut by 2 bases and J by 7 bases, with 12 bases left in between. The CDR3 contains 14 residues. Germline CDR1 reads SGHAT; CDR2 reads FQNNGV. CDR3 nucleotide sequence: TGTGCCAGCAGCTTAAACGGGGCCTTTAATGAGCAGTTCTTC. This encodes CASSLNGAFNEQFF.

J is TRBJ2-4 and V is TRBV5-4, with D unclear. This CDR3 has 14 residues. Germline-derived CDR1 and CDR2 are SGHNT and YYREEE (reference sequence). V lost 0 bases and J 0 bases, leaving 4 bases between the germline ends. The CDR3 nucleotides read TGTGCCAGCAGCTTGGCCCTAGCCAAAAACATTCAGTACTTC. Encoded protein: CASSLALAKNIQYF.

This clone was recorded a few times. The chain uses TRBV7-2 and TRBJ2-1; 8 bases agree with TRBD2. V lost 4 bases to trimming and J lost 6 bases; unmatched junction nucleotides: 8. CDR1 is SGHTA, CDR2 FQGNSA, per germline. This CDR3 is built from 15 residues. The CDR3 loop reads CASSSAGLGFNEQFF. The CDR3 region has the DNA TGTGCCAGCAGCTCCGCGGGACTAGGCTTCAATGAGCAGTTCTTC. The whole variable domain, remainder taken from reference TRBV7-2 and TRBJ2-1, is GAGVSQSPSNKVTEKGKDVELRCDPISGHTALYWYRQSLGQGLEFLIYFQGNSAPDKSGLPSDRFSAERTGGSVSTLTIQRTQQEDSAVYLCASSSAGLGFNEQFFGPGTRLTVL.

The chain is built from TRBV5-8 and TRBJ1-5; possibly TRBD1 for D (6 bases). The CDR3 runs 16 residues. CDR1 and CDR2 (germline): SGHTS, YDEGEE. Trimming left V 0 bases short and J 2 bases short, with 12 bases between. CDR3 in DNA: TGTGCCAGCAGCTTGGTCGGAAGGGGGGGCAATCAGCCCCAGCATTTT. Protein sequence: CASSLVGRGGNQPQHF.

This chain joins TRBV30 and TRBJ2-7; 7 bases fit TRBD1. Germline-derived CDR1 and CDR2 are GTSNPN and SVGIG (reference sequence). The CDR3 has 14 amino acids. Losses at the gene ends were 4 bases for V and 5 bases for J; bases not matched to a gene: 11. This CDR3 reads CAWMGRQGVHEQYF. CDR3 nucleotides: TGTGCCTGGATGGGAAGACAGGGAGTACACGAGCAGTACTTC.

The chain has TRBV5-8 and TRBJ2-7; 12 bases are shared with TRBD2. The germline V gene encodes CDR1 SGHTS and CDR2 YDEGEE. The ends lost 4 bases at V and 7 bases at J; junction bases unmatched: 9. This CDR3 has 15 amino acids. The CDR3 loop is CASSLRLAGVREQYF. In DNA form, the CDR3 reads TGTGCCAGCAGCCTTAGACTAGCGGGAGTGAGGGAGCAGTACTTC.

Concerning this clone itself: Its ends do not fully match the called genes, so a read error is possible. The chain combines TRBV10-3 with TRBJ2-7; D is ambiguous. The germline CDR1 and CDR2 sequences are ENHRY and SYGVKD. The CDR3 is 13 amino acids. The CDR3 spells CAVSDNGGDEQYF. The CDR3 coding sequence is TGTGCCGTCAGTGATAACGGTGGGGACGAGCAGTACTTC.

The V and J genes are TRBV5-8 and TRBJ2-4; no clear D gene. Germline V gene sequence: CDR1 SGHTS, CDR2 YDEGEE. V was trimmed by 4 bases and J by 6 bases, leaving 14 bases between them. The length of the CDR3 is 14 residues. The CDR3 loop reads CASSQEIAANIQYF. The CDR3 region has the DNA TGTGCCAGCAGCCAGGAGATTGCGGCAAACATTCAGTACTTC. Drawing the rest from reference TRBV5-8 and TRBJ2-4, the complete variable domain is EAGVTQSPTHLIKTRGQQATLRCSPISGHTSVYWYQQALGLGLQFLLWYDEGEERNRGNFPPRFSGRQFPNYSSELNVNALELEDSALYLCASSQEIAANIQYFGAGTRLSVL.

The chain uses TRBV10-3 and TRBJ1-2; 12 bases fit TRBD1. CDR3 length equals 14 residues. Germline values: CDR1 ENHRY, CDR2 SYGVKD. Losses at the gene ends were 6 bases for V and 4 bases for J; bases not matched to a gene: 3. CDR3 coding DNA: TGTGCCATCAGGGGGACAGGGGGCTCCTATGGCTACACCTTC. Translated: CAIRGTGGSYGYTF.

This clone was observed a handful of times. The rearrangement links TRBV10-3 to TRBJ2-5, with D tentatively TRBD1 (5 bases). Per germline, CDR1 ENHRY and CDR2 SYGVKD. CDR3 length: 14 residues. V lost 2 bases and J lost 2, with 9 bases in between. The CDR3 protein is CAISEGAEQETQYF. DNA for the CDR3: TGTGCCATCAGTGAGGGGGCAGAGCAAGAGACCCAGTACTTC.